Listed below are T cell receptor beta chains from one sample, sequenced in a study of T cell repertoires in cytomegalovirus infection. TCRdb analysed the reads with MiXCR anew, one entry per CDR3 protein. This sample has some 600,000 distinct CDR3 sequences, with less than 25% found just once. The sequenced material came from CD8+ T cells from PBMCs. These receptors were obtained from a human donor in good health (CMV status not recorded). Some clones in this sample may be carry-over from other donors' samples. Each CDR3 is given with its conserved first and last residue. Fields, in order: J gene, V gene, clone size, CDR3 protein. A clone size is listed for some rows: how often the clone was seen (once, few, many), or a class if it is expanded.

TRBJ1-2	TRBV12-3/TRBV12-4	.	CASSGGVGYGYTF
TRBJ2-1	TRBV7-9	.	CASRSLAGGPKEQFF
TRBJ1-1	TRBV29-1	.	CSVERLAQNTEAFF
TRBJ1-1	TRBV19	.	CASSMRQVRLAEAFF
TRBJ2-1	TRBV7-9	.	CASSWGMRNNEQFF
TRBJ1-6	TRBV12-3/TRBV12-4	many	CASSSELSNSPLHF
TRBJ1-1	TRBV7-2	many	CASILLAGDLTEAFF
TRBJ2-5	TRBV6-6	few	CASSYTWQQETQYF
TRBJ2-1	TRBV29-1	.	CSVDWGVGEQFF
TRBJ2-2	TRBV9	.	CASSVARTGGTGELFF
TRBJ2-5	TRBV6-2/TRBV6-3	.	CASSSNPTSGLPQETQYF
TRBJ2-6	TRBV2	.	CASLGSGDYLWANVLTF
TRBJ2-4	TRBV14	few	CASSHPTTRDIQYF
TRBJ1-5	TRBV6-2/TRBV6-3	many	CASDPTGGFGQPQHF
TRBJ2-7	TRBV6-1	few	CASSEERARSYEQYF
TRBJ2-2	TRBV7-9	many	CASSADPENTGELFF
TRBJ2-1	TRBV7-2	many	CASSYPSGSTPTNEQFF
TRBJ2-3	TRBV15	.	CATSRGVDTQYF
TRBJ1-2	TRBV6-1	many	CASSRPRTGEDYGYTF
TRBJ2-3	TRBV13	.	CASSSRDITDTQYF
TRBJ2-5	TRBV7-6	few	CASSLGGQGLQETQYF
TRBJ2-1	TRBV7-6	many	CASSLTSSSSYNEQFF
TRBJ2-7	TRBV7-6	many	CASSRVEENSYEQYF
TRBJ1-1	TRBV7-9	few	CASSLDYLEWDTEAFF
TRBJ1-1	TRBV27	.	CASSINRGAGTEAFF
TRBJ2-5	TRBV11-2	.	CASSFWIEQETQYF
TRBJ2-1	TRBV14	.	CASSPEWAYSYNEQFF
TRBJ1-1	TRBV7-9	many	CASSPGLFGGTEAFF
TRBJ1-1	TRBV20-1	once	CSATRQGAEAFF
TRBJ1-5	TRBV6-1	few	CASSYEGGHQPQHF
TRBJ1-2	TRBV7-6	many	CASSRAGTGTYGYTF
TRBJ2-1	TRBV5-6	many	CASSLDSASYNEQFF
TRBJ2-1	TRBV20-1	.	CSANSMEINEQFF
TRBJ2-2	TRBV20-1	once	CSARGRARNTGELFF
TRBJ2-1	TRBV7-9	.	CASSLVRRLAGASSYNEQFF
TRBJ1-5	TRBV7-2	many	CASSLNLGTPYSNQPQHF
TRBJ2-1	TRBV7-2	many	CASSLRLAGASYNEQFF
TRBJ2-3	TRBV29-1	.	CSVADLLQGSDTQYF
TRBJ2-7	TRBV14	.	CASSQSGGAEQYF
TRBJ2-2	TRBV7-4	.	CASSFVKGTNTRELFF
TRBJ1-1	TRBV7-2	many	CASSLAGRMNTEAFF
TRBJ1-3	TRBV6-6	few	CASSYSSGYGNTIYF
TRBJ2-1	TRBV14	few	CASSLGLAGKDEQFF
TRBJ2-1	TRBV6-2/TRBV6-3	few	CASRWGGAGVPIGYNEQFF
TRBJ2-7	TRBV6-5	.	CASGYSMARGLWEQYF
TRBJ2-3	TRBV7-2	many	CASSNRDRVHTDTQYF
TRBJ2-6	TRBV7-6	many	CASSLGPGIDVLTF
TRBJ1-1	TRBV7-9	.	CPSRQPNTEAFF
TRBJ1-4	TRBV7-2	many	CASSYYRGGEKLFF
TRBJ2-7	TRBV7-8	.	CASSLWDRGPDEQYF
TRBJ2-1	TRBV20-1	.	CSASLRTGPNNEQFF
TRBJ1-4	TRBV7-2	many	CASSLGRGRSEKLFF
TRBJ1-2	TRBV20-1	few	CSAEQSNYGYTF
TRBJ2-3	TRBV20-1	.	CSASFGAGPNPTDTQYF